This TCR beta chain originates from a study of blood T cell repertoires in COVID-19. Overall study: T cells, B-cell-depleted T cells, or PBMCs supplied cDNA or gDNA.

CDR3 length: 15 residues. The germline V and J ends were trimmed by 1 base and 3 bases, with 10 bases remaining between them. Germline CDR1 MNHEY, CDR2 SVGEGT. Authors' data handling: Amplification with reference gene primers provided the estimates of nucleated cell counts. TCRdb's copy holds only in-frame clones and misses some; the assay was immunoSEQ multiplex PCR. V and J calls and clone size are copied from that table; D and trimming were computed from the DNA. The sample records 250,000 to 300,000 clones, about 85% being singletons. The receptor comes from a man between 18 and 29 years old with active or convalescent COVID-19. The chain recombines TRBV6-2 or TRBV6-3 with TRBJ2-1; TRBD2 is a possible D gene (7 bases). Sequenced input: peripheral blood. The DNA for the CDR3 is TGTGCCAGCAGTTACTGGGGGGGCAGCTACAATGAGCAGTTCTTC. It codes for CASSYWGGSYNEQFF.